The 30 T cell receptor beta chains listed next were all sequenced from one sample in a study of T cells in Graves' hyperthyroidism and ophthalmopathy. RNA transcripts gave rise to amplified TCR beta CDR3 regions. HTBI primers drove first-round RT-PCR of the TCR CDR3. TCRdb re-called the multiplex PCR reads with MiXCR, one entry per CDR3 protein. The sample has roughly 350,000 distinct CDR3 sequences, approximately 15% seen once; the top ten hold roughly 25%. Sample: blood. The receptors originated from a woman aged 30 to 39 with Graves' hyperthyroidism.

This clonotype was seen ten or more times. The chain links TRBV7-9 to TRBJ1-4; D perhaps matches TRBD1 (5 bases). The V gene lost 4 bases and the J gene lost 11 bases, with 17 bases spanning the gap. Germline values: CDR1 SEHNR, CDR2 FQNEAQ (reference sequence). This CDR3 contains 14 residues. Here the CDR3 reads CASSSGSGLRKLFF. CDR3 DNA sequence: TGTGCCAGCAGCTCAGGGAGCGGCCTACGTAAACTGTTTTTT.

This clonotype was counted many times. The chain employs TRBV6-2 or TRBV6-3 and TRBJ1-4, with D possibly TRBD1 on 6 matching bases. Germline V gene sequence: CDR1 MNHEY, CDR2 SVGEGT. The CDR3 runs to 17 residues. The V and J ends lost 8 bases and 1 base respectively, with 20 bases between them. This chain's CDR3 is CASLPRRGGRTNEKLFF. CDR3 DNA: TGTGCCAGCCTTCCTCGCAGGGGCGGAAGAACTAATGAAAAACTGTTTTTT.

This clonotype was picked up many times. The V call is TRBV28, the J call TRBJ1-1; possibly TRBD1 for D (6 bases). Germline-derived CDR1 and CDR2 are MDHEN and SYDVKM. The V gene lost 6 bases and the J gene lost 4 bases, with 18 bases spanning the gap. The CDR3 has 15 residues. CDR3 nucleotides: TGTGCCAGCAGCACAGGAGGGGGTCGCCGCACTGAAGCTTTCTTT. This sequence encodes CASSTGGGRRTEAFF. Supplemented by reference TRBV28 and TRBJ1-1, the full variable domain reads DVKVTQSSRYLVKRTGEKVFLECVQDMDHENMFWYRQDPGLGLRLIYFSYDVKMKEKGDIPEGYSVSREKKERFSLILESASTNQTSMYLCASSTGGGRRTEAFFGQGTRLTVV.

This clonotype came up many times. This sequence joins TRBV19 and TRBJ1-1; maybe TRBD1 (6 bases). CDR1 and CDR2 (germline): LNHDA, SQIVND (reference sequence). The CDR3 totals 15 residues. The germline V and J ends were trimmed by 5 bases and 2 bases, with 15 bases remaining between them. In DNA, the CDR3 is TGTGCCAGTAGTGCTGAACAGGGCCTAAACACTGAAGCTTTCTTT. Translated, it gives CASSAEQGLNTEAFF.

This clonotype was observed a few times. The chain is built from TRBV7-3 and TRBJ2-3; no reliable D call. Germline lookup yields CDR1 SGHTA and CDR2 FQGTGA. V was cut by 2 bases and J by 0 bases, with 9 bases left in between. The CDR3 contains 15 residues. CDR3 DNA sequence: TGTGCCAGCAGCTTAGCGGTGGCTAGCACAGATACGCAGTATTTT. It is translated as CASSLAVASTDTQYF.

This rearrangement joins TRBV9 to TRBJ2-1; D call uncertain. Trimming stripped 3 bases from V and 8 bases from J, with 9 bases between. CDR3 length: 12 amino acids. The germline V gene encodes CDR1 SGDLS and CDR2 YYNGEE. The CDR3 DNA sequence: TGTGCCAGCAGCGGGCTTGGGCATGAGCAGTTCTTC. Translation gives CASSGLGHEQFF.

This clonotype was detected ten times or more. The rearrangement uses TRBV12-3 or TRBV12-4 and TRBJ2-6, with 9 positions matching TRBD2. This CDR3 has 16 residues. V lost 6 bases, J lost 4 bases, and 7 bases stayed unmatched. CDR3 residues: CASRIAGVGGANVLTF. The CDR3 DNA sequence: TGTGCCAGCAGGATAGCGGGAGTAGGAGGGGCCAACGTCCTGACTTTC.

This clonotype has a handful of counts. This sequence joins TRBV29-1 and TRBJ2-5; D might be TRBD2 (6 bases). Per the germline V gene, CDR1 is SQVTM and CDR2 is ANQGSEA. V shed 5 bases and J shed 3 bases, with 16 bases lying between them. The CDR3 is 14 amino acids. CDR3 amino acids: CSVRGAGMKETQYF. The CDR3 DNA reads TGCAGCGTTAGGGGAGCGGGCATGAAAGAGACCCAGTACTTC. Full variable domain (rest looked up from reference TRBV29-1 and TRBJ2-5): SAVISQKPSRDICQRGTSLTIQCQVDSQVTMMFWYRQQPGQSLTLIATANQGSEATYESGFVIDKFPISRPNLTFSTLTVSNMSPEDSSIYLCSVRGAGMKETQYFGPGTRLLVL.

This clonotype was observed many times. V usage is TRBV10-3 and J usage is TRBJ1-1; D not resolved. Germline CDR1 is ENHRY and CDR2 is SYGVKD. Trimming shortened V by 3 bases and J by 2 bases, and 10 bases separated the two germline ends. The CDR3 loop spans 14 amino acids. The CDR3 DNA sequence: TGTGCCATCAGTGAACCGGAACCAAACACTGAAGCTTTCTTT. Protein sequence: CAISEPEPNTEAFF.

This clonotype was detected ten times or more. This chain links TRBV24-1 with TRBJ2-3, with D possibly matching TRBD2 (5 bases). CDR3 length equals 17 residues. From germline, CDR1 is KGHDR and CDR2 SFDVKD. V lost 2 bases to trimming and J lost 0 bases, with 14 bases between them. The CDR3 region is CATSDSSLAGSTDTQYF. The CDR3 DNA follows: TGTGCCACCAGTGATTCCTCTCTAGCAGGTAGCACAGATACGCAGTATTTT.

This clonotype showed up many times. The chain uses TRBV9 and TRBJ1-1; 9 nucleotides match TRBD1. J was trimmed by 1 base and V by 3 bases; bases with no gene match: 4. The CDR3 length is 15 residues. CDR1 SGDLS and CDR2 YYNGEE come from the germline V gene. CDR3 region: CASSAQGARNTEAFF. The CDR3 DNA follows: TGTGCCAGCAGCGCACAGGGGGCGCGGAACACTGAAGCTTTCTTT.

This clonotype was picked up many times. The gene calls are TRBV7-9 and TRBJ2-1; 7 bases map to TRBD1. Germline V CDR1 and CDR2: SEHNR, FQNEAQ (reference sequence). The length of the CDR3 is 17 residues. The V segment lost 3 bases and the J segment 0 bases; nucleotides outside the gene matches: 8. The DNA of the CDR3 is TGTGCCAGCAGCTTGAGACCGGGACAGAGCTCCTACAATGAGCAGTTCTTC. This codes for CASSLRPGQSSYNEQFF. Full variable domain (rest looked up from reference TRBV7-9 and TRBJ2-1): DTGVSQNPRHKITKRGQNVTFRCDPISEHNRLYWYRQTLGQGPEFLTYFQNEAQLEKSRLLSDRFSAERPKGSFSTLEIQRTEQGDSAMYLCASSLRPGQSSYNEQFFGPGTRLTVL.

Ten or more counts support this clonotype. The genes are TRBV12-3 or TRBV12-4 and TRBJ2-3; D remains unclear. This CDR3 has 12 amino acids. Trimming took 3 bases from V and 3 from J, leaving 4 bases between them. The CDR3: CASSLWTDTQYF. The CDR3 coding sequence is TGTGCCAGCAGTTTGTGGACAGATACGCAGTATTTT.

This clonotype was picked up many times. The chain couples TRBV20-1 to TRBJ1-1; 7 bases fit TRBD1. Trimming at V came to 3 bases and at J to 5 bases, leaving 6 bases not matched to a gene. This CDR3 spans 13 amino acids. CDR1 is DFQATT, CDR2 SNEGSKA, per germline (reference sequence). The CDR3 bases are TGCAGTGCTAGTTCCCCAGGGGGAACTGAAGCTTTCTTT. Translation gives CSASSPGGTEAFF.

A few counts support this clonotype. The chain carries TRBV18 and TRBJ2-1; D is perhaps TRBD1 or TRBD2 (6 bases each). Per the germline V gene, CDR1 is KGHSH and CDR2 is LQKENI. This CDR3 region has 16 residues. The V end was cut by 2 bases, the J end by 2 bases, with 13 bases between. The CDR3 sequence: CASSPSGGPPYNEQFF. CDR3 DNA sequence: TGTGCCAGCTCACCAAGTGGGGGGCCCCCCTACAATGAGCAGTTCTTC.

The chain has TRBV6-5 and TRBJ1-5, with a possible D match to TRBD1 (5 bases). This CDR3 has 14 amino acids. Trimming removed 0 bases at V and 5 bases at J, with 8 bases between. Germline V gene sequence: CDR1 MNHEY, CDR2 SVGAGI. The DNA of the CDR3 is TGTGCCAGCAGTTACTCTTGGGGGGATCAGCCCCAGCATTTT. Amino acids: CASSYSWGDQPQHF.

This clonotype was detected ten times or more. V and J are TRBV27 and TRBJ1-3, with D hard to call. CDR3 size: 14 residues. CDR1 and CDR2 (germline): MNHEY, SMNVEV (reference sequence). V lost 5 bases, J lost 5 bases, and 13 bases lay in between. CDR3 amino acids: CASSKVWVRNTIYF. CDR3 bases: TGTGCCAGCAGTAAGGTGTGGGTTCGAAACACCATATATTTT.

Many counts were recorded for this clonotype. The J gene is TRBJ1-1, the V gene TRBV20-1, with D maybe TRBD1 (6 bases). The CDR3 runs 12 residues. Trimming took 6 bases from V and 1 from J, leaving 9 bases between them. Germline V gives CDR1 DFQATT, CDR2 SNEGSKA (reference sequence). CDR3 nucleotide sequence: TGCAGTGCCTTGGGGGCGAACACTGAAGCTTTCTTT. It specifies CSALGANTEAFF.

The V gene is TRBV28, the J gene TRBJ1-5; TRBD1 matches at 7 bases. This CDR3 spans 15 amino acids. CDR1 MDHEN and CDR2 SYDVKM come from the germline V gene. V was clipped by 5 bases and J by 7 bases; unmatched bases: 11. CDR3 sequence (DNA): TGTGCCAGCAGTATCAACAGGGGCCGCGGGCAGCCCCAGCATTTT. Residues: CASSINRGRGQPQHF. Full variable domain (outside the CDR3, taken from reference TRBV28 and TRBJ1-5): DVKVTQSSRYLVKRTGEKVFLECVQDMDHENMFWYRQDPGLGLRLIYFSYDVKMKEKGDIPEGYSVSREKKERFSLILESASTNQTSMYLCASSINRGRGQPQHFGDGTRLSIL.

The V gene is TRBV20-1, the J gene TRBJ2-1; D call uncertain. Germline CDR1 reads DFQATT; CDR2 reads SNEGSKA (reference sequence). The length of the CDR3 is 10 residues. V was pared by 4 bases and J by 2 bases, with 0 bases between. CDR3 coding DNA: TGCAGTGCTACCTACAATGAGCAGTTCTTC. This translates into CSATYNEQFF.

This clonotype appeared many times. Here the CDR3 reads CASSLKDRGYTEAFF. The DNA of the CDR3 is TGTGCCAGCAGCCTCAAAGACAGAGGTTACACTGAAGCTTTCTTT. The chain combines TRBV7-2 with TRBJ1-1; tentatively, D is TRBD1 (5 bases). The length of the CDR3 is 15 residues. Germline assignment: CDR1 SGHTA and CDR2 FQGNSA. The V and J ends lost 5 bases and 3 bases respectively, with 16 bases between them.

There are a few counts of this clonotype. V gene TRBV19 combines with J gene TRBJ2-6; D might be TRBD1 or TRBD2, each matching 5 bases. V gave up 2 bases and J gave up 0 bases, with 17 bases separating them. This CDR3 is built from 19 residues. Germline CDR1 and CDR2: LNHDA and SQIVND (reference sequence). For the CDR3, the DNA is TGTGCCAGTAGTATAAGGGATCGGGGCCTTACCTCTGGGGCCAACGTCCTGACTTTC. Protein sequence: CASSIRDRGLTSGANVLTF. The complete variable domain, with remaining parts taken from reference TRBV19 and TRBJ2-6, reads DGGITQSPKYLFRKEGQNVTLSCEQNLNHDAMYWYRQDPGQGLRLIYYSQIVNDFQKGDIAEGYSVSREKKESFPLTVTSAQKNPTAFYLCASSIRDRGLTSGANVLTFGAGSRLTVL.

Ten or more counts support this clonotype. The chain has TRBV7-6 and TRBJ2-3; D unclear. Germline CDR1 SGHVS, CDR2 FNYEAQ. This CDR3 region has 16 residues. Trimming left V 2 bases short and J 0 bases short, with 12 bases between. This CDR3 is CASSLPTGPSTDTQYF. The CDR3 nucleotides are TGTGCCAGCAGCTTACCCACGGGTCCTAGCACAGATACGCAGTATTTT.

V is TRBV12-3 or TRBV12-4 and J is TRBJ2-1, with 7 nucleotides matching TRBD2. Germline trimming cut 6 bases from V and 7 bases from J; bases unmatched to any gene: 21. This CDR3 comprises 18 residues. The CDR3 bases are TGTGCCAGCAGCCCGGGCGAGGGAGGGAGGGCCGGGTGGAATGAGCAGTTCTTC. Translation gives CASSPGEGGRAGWNEQFF.

This clonotype was found many times. The V gene is TRBV6-1, the J gene TRBJ2-7; 9 bases align to TRBD1. The CDR3 is 14 residues long. The germline V gene encodes CDR1 MNHNS and CDR2 SASEGT. The V gene end was trimmed by 1 base and the J gene end by 7 bases; junction bases not matched to a gene: 5. Here the CDR3 DNA reads TGTGCCAGCAGTGAAGGGGACAGGGAAGTAGAGCAGTACTTC. Encoded protein: CASSEGDREVEQYF.

The table lists this clonotype with many counts. The gene calls are TRBV12-3 or TRBV12-4 and TRBJ1-3; possible D gene TRBD1, 5 bases. The CDR3 is 14 amino acids. V gave up 6 bases and J gave up 4 bases, with 13 bases separating them. CDR3 in amino acids: CASRQDALGNTIYF. CDR3 DNA sequence: TGTGCCAGCAGACAGGACGCCCTAGGAAACACCATATATTTT.

This chain links TRBV20-1 with TRBJ2-1, with D perhaps matching TRBD1 (5 bases). The V and J ends lost 6 bases and 7 bases respectively, with 16 bases between them. Germline V gene lookup returns CDR1 DFQATT and CDR2 SNEGSKA (reference sequence). The CDR3 is made up of 13 amino acids. For the CDR3, the DNA is TGCAGTGCCAACTGGTTTCAGGGAAATGAGCAGTTCTTC. It specifies CSANWFQGNEQFF.

In this sample, this clonotype turned up a few times. The chain recombines TRBV12-3 or TRBV12-4 with TRBJ1-5; TRBD1 is a possible D gene (6 bases). V was pared by 1 base and J by 4 bases, with 20 bases between. CDR3 length equals 18 residues. The CDR3 nucleotides read TGTGCCAGCAGTTTAGTCGGCACGGGGGGCCGGGGTAATCAGCCCCAGCATTTT. Translation: CASSLVGTGGRGNQPQHF.

The V and J genes are TRBV5-6 and TRBJ2-4, with D perhaps TRBD1 or TRBD2 (5 bases each). The germline V gene has CDR1 SGHDT and CDR2 YYEEEE. V lost 6 bases, J lost 0 bases, and 13 bases lay in between. The CDR3 runs 15 residues. In DNA, the CDR3 is TGTGCCAGCAACCTGCTTGGGGGAGCCAAAAACATTCAGTACTTC. It is translated as CASNLLGGAKNIQYF.

The chain links TRBV30 to TRBJ2-3, with 11 bases aligning to TRBD2. The CDR3 loop spans 17 amino acids. The germline CDR1 and CDR2 sequences are GTSNPN and SVGIG (reference sequence). V dropped 3 bases and J dropped 2; count of bases not matched to a gene: 10. In DNA form, the CDR3 reads TGTGCCTGGAGAGGAACCGGGACTAGCGGTTACACAGATACGCAGTATTTT. Translating gives CAWRGTGTSGYTDTQYF.